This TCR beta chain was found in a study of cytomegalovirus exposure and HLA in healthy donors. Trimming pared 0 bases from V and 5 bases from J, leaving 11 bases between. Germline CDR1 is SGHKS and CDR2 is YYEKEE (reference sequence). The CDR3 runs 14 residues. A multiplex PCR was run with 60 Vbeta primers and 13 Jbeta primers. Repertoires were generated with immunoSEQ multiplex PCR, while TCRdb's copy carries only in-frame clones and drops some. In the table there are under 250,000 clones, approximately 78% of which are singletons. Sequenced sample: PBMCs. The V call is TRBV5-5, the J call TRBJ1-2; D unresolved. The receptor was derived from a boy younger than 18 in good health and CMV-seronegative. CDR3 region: CASSLGGIRYGYTF. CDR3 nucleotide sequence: TGTGCCAGCAGCTTGGGAGGGATTCGGTATGGCTACACCTTC.